The 29 T cell receptor beta chains in this list originate from one sample, sequenced in a study of spatial heterogeneity in lung cancer. Study results and limitations: Counts of expanded alpha and beta TCRs within tumors tracked the tumor nonsynonymous mutation count.

Each CDR3 protein is one row after TCRdb ran MiXCR on the 5' RACE reads. The sample holds around 9,700 distinct CDR3 sequences, about 7.4% seen once. No antigens are known for them. Time point denoted: sample taken at primary tumor resection. Specimen: lung tumor tissue, collected at surgery. These receptor sequences come from a female donor with early-stage non-small cell lung cancer.

As to this clonotype: This sequence may be a read error, since a much larger clone differs from it by one base. V gene TRBV5-4 combines with J gene TRBJ2-7; a weak D match, TRBD2 (7 bases). Trimming cost V 4 bases and J 3 bases, with 17 bases left between them. CDR3 length: 15 amino acids. Germline lookup yields CDR1 SGHNT and CDR2 YYREEE (reference sequence). The DNA of the CDR3 is TGTGCCAGCAGCCCGCTGCGGGGGCCAGACTACGAGCAGTACTTC. It translates to CASSPLRGPDYEQYF. The full variable domain, rest sourced from reference TRBV5-4 and TRBJ2-7, is ETGVTQSPTHLIKTRGQQVTLRCSSQSGHNTVSWYQQALGQGPQFIFQYYREEENGRGNFPPRFSGLQFPNYSSELNVNALELDDSALYLCASSPLRGPDYEQYFGPGTRLTVT.

This clonotype is deemed medium-sized. This sequence joins TRBV7-6 and TRBJ2-2; D perhaps matches TRBD1 (6 bases). Germline CDR1 reads SGHVS; CDR2 reads FNYEAQ. The CDR3 consists of 13 residues. The V end lost 2 bases, the J end lost 6 bases, and 7 bases lay between the germline ends. The CDR3 bases are TGTGCCAGCAGCTTACGACAGGCCGGGGAGCTGTTTTTT. It codes for CASSLRQAGELFF. The full variable domain, its missing parts supplied by reference TRBV7-6 and TRBJ2-2, is GAGVSQSPRYKVTKRGQDVALRCDPISGHVSLYWYRQALGQGPEFLTYFNYEAQQDKSGLPNDRFSAERPEGSISTLTIQRTEQRDSAMYRCASSLRQAGELFFGEGSRLTVL.

Relative to its sample, this clonotype is medium-sized (0.01 to 0.1%). The rearrangement uses TRBV7-8 and TRBJ2-5; tentatively, D is TRBD2 (6 bases). The germline V gene has CDR1 SGHVS and CDR2 FQNEAQ. V gave up 8 bases and J gave up 5 bases, with 18 bases separating them. This CDR3 comprises 14 residues. CDR3 in amino acids: CASGQNFGGETQYF. The CDR3 DNA reads TGTGCCAGCGGTCAAAACTTCGGAGGGGAGACCCAGTACTTC. Supplemented by reference TRBV7-8 and TRBJ2-5, the full variable domain reads GAGVSQSPRYKVAKRGQDVALRCDPISGHVSLFWYQQALGQGPEFLTYFQNEAQLDKSGLPSDRFFAERPEGSVSTLKIQRTQQEDSAVYLCASGQNFGGETQYFGPGTRLLVL.

This clonotype rates as medium-sized. The J gene is TRBJ2-1, the V gene TRBV27; D gene ambiguous. CDR1 is MNHEY and CDR2 is SMNVEV in the germline V gene (reference sequence). Trimming took 2 bases from V and 2 from J, leaving 10 bases between them. The length of the CDR3 is 15 residues. CDR3 loop: CASSLGRSTYNEQFF. The CDR3, as DNA: TGTGCCAGCAGTTTAGGCAGGTCGACCTACAATGAGCAGTTCTTC.

This clonotype qualifies as medium-sized. The chain combines TRBV9 with TRBJ2-3, with 9 bases identical to TRBD2. This CDR3 has 16 residues. J was trimmed by 2 bases and V by 4 bases; bases with no gene match: 8. CDR1 is SGDLS and CDR2 is YYNGEE in the germline V gene. CDR3 region: CASSLSGTSYTDTQYF. As DNA, the CDR3 is TGTGCCAGCAGCCTTTCTGGGACTAGCTACACAGATACGCAGTATTTT.

Ten or more counts support this clonotype. This chain links TRBV9 with TRBJ1-6, with D possibly being TRBD1 (5 bases). This CDR3 has 16 residues. The germline gives CDR1 SGDLS, CDR2 YYNGEE. V lost 3 bases, J lost 9 bases, and 19 bases lay in between. This CDR3 reads CASSGGSPWVRSPLHF. DNA for the CDR3: TGTGCCAGCAGCGGGGGGAGCCCTTGGGTTCGTTCACCCCTCCACTTT.

A note on this clonotype: Without the conserved terminal phenylalanine or tryptophan, this CDR3 likely stems from a read error. The chain combines TRBV20-1 with TRBJ1-5, with TRBD1 matching 7 bases. V was pared by 5 bases and J by 3 bases, with 16 bases of the junction left unmatched. CDR1 and CDR2 from the germline V gene are DFQATT and SNEGSKA (reference sequence). The CDR3 length is 17 residues. CDR3 region: CSAPLCRTGVHNQPQHL. The DNA of the CDR3 is TGCAGTGCTCCACTATGCCGAACAGGGGTCCACAATCAGCCCCAGCATCTT.

There are many counts of this clonotype. V is TRBV15 and J is TRBJ2-7; 9 positions match TRBD1. From germline, CDR1 is LNHNV and CDR2 YYDKDF (reference sequence). The V gene end was trimmed by 0 bases and the J gene end by 1 base; junction bases not matched to a gene: 7. CDR3 size: 17 residues. DNA of the CDR3: TGTGCCACCAGCAGAGATTCAACCGGGACAGGGTCCTACGAGCAGTACTTC. Its translation is CATSRDSTGTGSYEQYF.

With respect to this clonotype: This may stem from a read error, because a much larger clone lies one nucleotide away. V and J are TRBV29-1 and TRBJ2-5; 7 bases map to TRBD1. Germline V gene data show CDR1 as SQVTM and CDR2 as ANQGSEA. The length of the CDR3 is 15 residues. Here the CDR3 reads CRVGRDSRVQETQYF. The CDR3 nucleotides read TGCCGCGTCGGACGGGACAGCCGAGTTCAAGAGACCCAGTACTTC.

This clonotype has ten or more counts. V is TRBV7-3 and J is TRBJ2-2; 12 bases agree with TRBD2. The CDR3 covers 20 residues. With 2 bases clipped from V and 1 base from J, the junction kept 11 bases outside the gene matches. The germline CDR1 and CDR2 sequences are SGHTA and FQGTGA. The CDR3 loop is CASSLYPGTSGGWNTGELFF. The DNA for the CDR3 is TGTGCCAGCAGCTTATACCCCGGTACTAGCGGGGGGTGGAACACCGGGGAGCTGTTTTTT.

This clonotype rates as large. The chain combines TRBV5-1 with TRBJ2-5; 7 bases agree with TRBD1. The ends lost 0 bases at V and 0 bases at J; junction bases unmatched: 5. The CDR3 length is 16 residues. The germline V gene encodes CDR1 SGHRS and CDR2 YFSETQ. CDR3 region: CASSLGTGMDQETQYF. The CDR3 DNA sequence: TGCGCCAGCAGCTTGGGGACAGGCATGGACCAAGAGACCCAGTACTTC.

This clonotype was seen many times. This rearrangement joins TRBV5-6 to TRBJ2-5; TRBD2 matches 12 bases. J gave up 5 bases and V 3 bases, and 5 bases lay outside the gene matches. The germline CDR1 and CDR2 sequences are SGHDT and YYEEEE. This CDR3 has 15 amino acids. In nucleotides, the CDR3 is TGTGCCAGCAGCTCTAGCGGGGGGGCCCGGGAGACCCAGTACTTC. It specifies CASSSSGGARETQYF.

This clonotype was found a few times. CDR3 amino acids: CASSLQGVWDEQFF. The CDR3 bases are TGTGCCAGCAGCTTACAGGGGGTATGGGATGAGCAGTTCTTC. The rearrangement uses TRBV7-3 and TRBJ2-1; 7 bases are a match to TRBD1. The CDR3 is 14 residues long. The V segment lost 2 bases and the J segment 8 bases; nucleotides outside the gene matches: 6. The germline V gene encodes CDR1 SGHTA and CDR2 FQGTGA.

This clonotype was counted many times. V is TRBV7-9 and J is TRBJ1-1; D might be TRBD1 (6 bases). Germline V gene sequence: CDR1 SEHNR, CDR2 FQNEAQ (reference sequence). Trimming cost V 5 bases and J 7 bases, with 26 bases left between them. The CDR3 has 17 amino acids. For the CDR3, the DNA is TGTGCCAGCAGCCAGACACCAGGACAGAGAACAGAGAATGAAGCTTTCTTT. Residues: CASSQTPGQRTENEAFF.

This clonotype has a count of ten or more. The chain couples TRBV11-2 to TRBJ1-2; no clear D. V lost 1 base and J lost 5, with 5 bases in between. CDR3 size: 12 residues. The germline V gene has CDR1 SGHAT and CDR2 FQNNGV. The CDR3 region has the DNA TGTGCCAGCAGCTTAGCGGATTATGGCTACACCTTC. Its translation is CASSLADYGYTF. Filled out from reference TRBV11-2 and TRBJ1-2, the complete variable domain reads EAGVAQSPRYKIIEKRQSVAFWCNPISGHATLYWYQQILGQGPKLLIQFQNNGVVDDSQLPKDRFSAERLKGVDSTLKIQPAKLEDSAVYLCASSLADYGYTFGSGTRLTVV.

The table lists this clonotype with many counts. The chain combines TRBV10-3 with TRBJ1-5, with D possibly being TRBD1 (5 bases). The germline gives CDR1 ENHRY, CDR2 SYGVKD. V was clipped by 2 bases and J by 7 bases, with 12 bases between them. The CDR3 sequence is 14 residues long. CDR3 in DNA: TGTGCCATCAGTGAGAATGGGGGGGAACAGCCCCAGCATTTT. It specifies CAISENGGEQPQHF.

By sample fraction, this clonotype is medium-sized. This chain links TRBV24-1 with TRBJ1-5; D gene uncertain. The germline gives CDR1 KGHDR, CDR2 SFDVKD. V lost 4 bases to trimming and J lost 4 bases, with 4 bases between them. This CDR3 is built from 12 residues. The CDR3 protein is CATSDPNQPQHF. CDR3 DNA sequence: TGTGCCACCAGTGACCCAAATCAGCCCCAGCATTTT.

Details on this clonotype: A much more abundant neighbour one base away suggests this may be a read error. This chain connects TRBV2 to TRBJ2-5; D is ambiguous. Germline assignment: CDR1 SNHLY and CDR2 FYNNEI. This CDR3 is 10 amino acids long. CDR3 DNA: TGTGCCAGCATCGCGGAGACCCAGCACTTC. It yields the protein CASIAETQHF.

The chain is built from TRBV2 and TRBJ2-3; 9 nucleotides line up with TRBD2. The germline CDR1 and CDR2 sequences are SNHLY and FYNNEI. This CDR3 region has 16 residues. The V segment lost 6 bases and the J segment 1 base; nucleotides outside the gene matches: 8. CDR3 nucleotides: TGTGCCAGCAGGAAGGAAAGACTAGCGGGCACAGATACGCAGTATTTT. It codes for CASRKERLAGTDTQYF.

CDR3 loop: CASSLGTGTSGQETQYF. The CDR3 DNA is TGTGCCAGCAGCTTGGGAACCGGGACTAGCGGACAAGAGACCCAGTACTTC. This chain joins TRBV5-4 and TRBJ2-5; 11 nucleotides line up with TRBD2. V shed 0 bases and J 2 bases; nucleotides not matched to a gene: 6. The CDR3 runs to 17 residues. The germline V gene has CDR1 SGHNT and CDR2 YYREEE (reference sequence).

By share of the sample, this clonotype is medium-sized. The chain links TRBV3-1 to TRBJ1-2; unclear D gene. Germline CDR1 is LGHDT and CDR2 is YNNKEL (reference sequence). The CDR3 covers 16 residues. V was cut by 0 bases and J by 4 bases, with 15 bases left in between. CDR3 protein: CASSQDLTFGSYGYTF. In DNA, the CDR3 is TGTGCCAGCAGCCAAGATCTAACTTTCGGGAGCTATGGCTACACCTTC. The whole variable domain, remainder taken from reference TRBV3-1 and TRBJ1-2, is DTAVSQTPKYLVTQMGNDKSIKCEQNLGHDTMYWYKQDSKKFLKIMFSYNNKELIINETVPNRFSPKSPDKAHLNLHINSLELGDSAVYFCASSQDLTFGSYGYTFGSGTRLTVV.

The chain uses TRBV3-1 and TRBJ2-5; D is perhaps TRBD2 (5 bases). V dropped 2 bases and J dropped 4 bases, with 5 bases sitting between them. This CDR3 has 12 amino acids. CDR1 is LGHDT, CDR2 YNNKEL, per germline (reference sequence). The CDR3 sequence is CASSQRGETQYF. The CDR3 DNA reads TGTGCCAGCAGCCAACGGGGAGAGACCCAGTACTTC.

This clonotype was detected many times. The chain combines TRBV9 with TRBJ1-4; tentatively, D is TRBD1 (5 bases). This CDR3 comprises 15 residues. Germline values: CDR1 SGDLS, CDR2 YYNGEE. V was cut by 0 bases and J by 4 bases, with 10 bases left in between. CDR3 DNA: TGTGCCAGCAGCGTAGGCAGGGCCATTAATGAAAAACTGTTTTTT. Translating it yields CASSVGRAINEKLFF.

By sample fraction, this clonotype is medium-sized. The chain links TRBV9 to TRBJ2-3; D is unresolved. Germline loops: CDR1 SGDLS, CDR2 YYNGEE. CDR3 size: 15 residues. The ends were cut back, 2 bases at V and 2 bases at J, with 12 bases in the middle. CDR3 in amino acids: CASSVRASVTDTQYF. Here the CDR3 DNA reads TGTGCCAGCAGCGTTCGGGCCTCCGTCACAGATACGCAGTATTTT.

This clonotype occurred many times. The V call is TRBV9, the J call TRBJ2-3, with D uncertain. CDR3 length: 15 residues. Trimming removed 3 bases at V and 1 base at J, with 12 bases between. Germline CDR1 SGDLS, CDR2 YYNGEE. This chain's CDR3 is CASSETDGGTDTQYF. For the CDR3, the DNA is TGTGCCAGCAGCGAGACGGACGGTGGCACAGATACGCAGTATTTT. The full variable domain, rest sourced from reference TRBV9 and TRBJ2-3, is DSGVTQTPKHLITATGQRVTLRCSPRSGDLSVYWYQQSLDQGLQFLIQYYNGEERAKGNILERFSAQQFPDLHSELNLSSLELGDSALYFCASSETDGGTDTQYFGPGTRLTVL.

This clonotype has more than one count but fewer than ten. The chain couples TRBV5-1 to TRBJ1-4; 8 bases fit TRBD1. The CDR3 covers 15 residues. Germline V gene lookup returns CDR1 SGHRS and CDR2 YFSETQ. The V and J ends lost 2 bases and 3 bases, in that order; junction bases with no gene match: 3. CDR3 protein: CASSFYRGANEKLFF. The CDR3 DNA is TGCGCCAGCAGCTTCTACAGGGGGGCTAATGAAAAACTGTTTTTT.

This clonotype turned up a few times. The gene calls are TRBV6-5 and TRBJ2-7, with TRBD1 as a possible D gene (5 bases). The CDR3 totals 16 residues. The germline V gene has CDR1 MNHEY and CDR2 SVGAGI. V lost 0 bases to trimming and J lost 5 bases, with 17 bases between them. This chain's CDR3 is CASSYSPTGATDEQYF. DNA for the CDR3: TGTGCCAGCAGTTACTCACCCACAGGCGCTACGGACGAGCAGTACTTC.

The genes are TRBV7-2 and TRBJ1-5; tentatively, D is TRBD1 (5 bases). The CDR3 has 15 residues. V dropped 3 bases and J dropped 3 bases, with 12 bases sitting between them. The germline V gene has CDR1 SGHTA and CDR2 FQGNSA. This CDR3 reads CASSFGRGFNQPQHF. DNA of the CDR3: TGTGCCAGCAGCTTCGGAAGGGGCTTCAATCAGCCCCAGCATTTT. The full variable domain, completed using reference TRBV7-2 and TRBJ1-5, is GAGVSQSPSNKVTEKGKDVELRCDPISGHTALYWYRQSLGQGLEFLIYFQGNSAPDKSGLPSDRFSAERTGGSVSTLTIQRTQQEDSAVYLCASSFGRGFNQPQHFGDGTRLSIL.

This clonotype was seen repeatedly, ten times or more. The V gene is TRBV6-1, the J gene TRBJ1-5; D may be TRBD1 (5 bases). The CDR3 length is 13 residues. CDR1 and CDR2 from the germline V gene are MNHNS and SASEGT. Trimming shortened V by 6 bases and J by 3 bases, and 9 bases separated the two germline ends. CDR3 nucleotides: TGTGCCAGCAGCCGGGACCACAATCAGCCCCAGCATTTT. Its protein is CASSRDHNQPQHF.